These T cell receptor beta chains were read from a single sample in a study of T cells in Graves' hyperthyroidism and ophthalmopathy. TCRdb re-called the multiplex PCR reads with MiXCR, one entry per CDR3 protein. The sample has some 690,000 distinct CDR3 sequences; 15% to 20% are singletons. Specimen: blood. These receptors all come from a man aged 50-59 years with Graves' hyperthyroidism. Each CDR3 is given with its conserved first and last residue. The order of the fields is V gene, clone size, D gene, J gene, CDR3 protein, CDR3 DNA. The D gene is left open where the match is weak. The size entry is marked missing in some rows and otherwise reads once, few, many or a size class.

v_gene: TRBV7-9; abundance: many; d_gene: .; j_gene: TRBJ1-1; CDR3aa: CASSSNLQGRTEAFF; CDR3nt: TGTGCCAGCAGCTCCAACCTACAGGGAAGGACTGAAGCTTTCTTT
v_gene: TRBV18; abundance: many; d_gene: TRBD1; j_gene: TRBJ2-7; CDR3aa: CASSRGQVFEQYF; CDR3nt: TGTGCCAGCTCACGGGGACAGGTTTTCGAGCAGTACTTC
v_gene: TRBV28; abundance: .; d_gene: TRBD1; j_gene: TRBJ1-5; CDR3aa: CASSPGGLGNQPQHF; CDR3nt: TGTGCCAGCAGTCCAGGGGGCTTGGGCAATCAGCCCCAGCATTTT
v_gene: TRBV4-3; abundance: .; d_gene: .; j_gene: TRBJ1-1; CDR3aa: CASSQSGKASEAFF; CDR3nt: TGCGCCAGCAGCCAGTCAGGGAAGGCATCTGAAGCTTTCTTT
v_gene: TRBV24-1; abundance: few; d_gene: TRBD1; j_gene: TRBJ2-2; CDR3aa: CATGGQGGILNTGELFF; CDR3nt: TGTGCCACCGGGGGACAGGGAGGGATCCTGAACACCGGGGAGCTGTTTTTT
v_gene: TRBV10-1; abundance: many; d_gene: .; j_gene: TRBJ2-7; CDR3aa: CASSAPGAYEQYF; CDR3nt: TGCGCCAGCAGTGCCCCGGGAGCCTACGAGCAGTACTTC
v_gene: TRBV27; abundance: many; d_gene: TRBD2; j_gene: TRBJ2-7; CDR3aa: CASRASGILEQYF; CDR3nt: TGTGCCAGCAGGGCTAGCGGGATTCTGGAGCAGTACTTC
v_gene: TRBV6-5; abundance: many; d_gene: .; j_gene: TRBJ2-2; CDR3aa: CASSYSGVVDTGELFF; CDR3nt: TGTGCCAGCAGTTACTCAGGGGTCGTGGACACCGGGGAGCTGTTTTTT
v_gene: TRBV7-9; abundance: many; d_gene: TRBD1; j_gene: TRBJ2-7; CDR3aa: CASSVTLGQGAYEQYF; CDR3nt: TGTGCCAGCAGCGTTACCTTGGGACAGGGGGCCTACGAGCAGTACTTC
v_gene: TRBV6-1; abundance: .; d_gene: TRBD1; j_gene: TRBJ2-7; CDR3aa: CATRWTGHYEQYF; CDR3nt: TGTGCCACTCGGTGGACAGGGCACTACGAGCAGTACTTC
v_gene: TRBV28; abundance: many; d_gene: .; j_gene: TRBJ2-1; CDR3aa: CASSPAERHEQFF; CDR3nt: TGTGCCAGCAGTCCGGCAGAGAGGCATGAGCAGTTCTTC
v_gene: TRBV18; abundance: .; d_gene: .; j_gene: TRBJ2-7; CDR3aa: CASSPPSGNGYEQYF; CDR3nt: TGTGCCAGCTCACCACCTTCTGGGAACGGCTACGAGCAGTACTTC
v_gene: TRBV29-1; abundance: .; d_gene: TRBD2; j_gene: TRBJ2-3; CDR3aa: CSVDGSSGRPDRTDTQYF; CDR3nt: TGCAGCGTTGACGGGTCTAGCGGGAGGCCCGATCGCACAGATACGCAGTATTTT
v_gene: TRBV20-1; abundance: .; d_gene: TRBD1; j_gene: TRBJ1-4; CDR3aa: CSATTGTGGRANEKLFF; CDR3nt: TGCAGTGCTACAACCGGGACAGGGGGTCGGGCTAATGAAAAACTGTTTTTT
v_gene: TRBV7-2; abundance: .; d_gene: TRBD1; j_gene: TRBJ2-1; CDR3aa: CASRRQGISYNEQFF; CDR3nt: TGTGCCAGCAGGCGACAGGGGATCTCCTACAATGAGCAGTTCTTC
v_gene: TRBV20-1; abundance: .; d_gene: TRBD1; j_gene: TRBJ1-5; CDR3aa: CSAGQGFDQPQHF; CDR3nt: TGCAGTGCAGGACAGGGATTCGATCAGCCCCAGCATTTT
v_gene: TRBV2; abundance: many; d_gene: .; j_gene: TRBJ2-1; CDR3aa: CASRNRFALRTNEQFF; CDR3nt: TGTGCCAGCAGGAACCGGTTTGCCCTAAGAACAAATGAGCAGTTCTTC
v_gene: TRBV20-1; abundance: .; d_gene: TRBD1; j_gene: TRBJ2-7; CDR3aa: CSAKPGQGALEQYF; CDR3nt: TGCAGTGCTAAGCCGGGACAGGGGGCTTTGGAGCAGTACTTC
v_gene: TRBV3-1; abundance: many; d_gene: .; j_gene: TRBJ1-1; CDR3aa: CASSLGTKGTEAFF; CDR3nt: TGTGCCAGCAGCCTAGGAACCAAGGGAACTGAAGCTTTCTTT
v_gene: TRBV13; abundance: .; d_gene: .; j_gene: TRBJ2-7; CDR3aa: CASSSVTLYEQYF; CDR3nt: TGTGCCAGCAGCTCCGTCACCTTGTACGAGCAGTACTTC
v_gene: TRBV20-1; abundance: few; d_gene: .; j_gene: TRBJ2-2; CDR3aa: CSARGNRNTGELFF; CDR3nt: TGCAGTGCTAGAGGCAATAGGAACACCGGGGAGCTGTTTTTT
v_gene: TRBV7-8; abundance: few; d_gene: .; j_gene: TRBJ1-1; CDR3aa: CASSLVLRNTEAFF; CDR3nt: TGTGCCAGCAGCTTGGTACTCCGCAACACTGAAGCTTTCTTT
v_gene: TRBV19; abundance: many; d_gene: .; j_gene: TRBJ2-2; CDR3aa: CASSGPRNHHTGELFF; CDR3nt: TGTGCCAGTAGTGGCCCGAGGAATCATCACACCGGGGAGCTGTTTTTT
v_gene: TRBV2; abundance: .; d_gene: .; j_gene: TRBJ2-4; CDR3aa: CASNARGNIQYF; CDR3nt: TGTGCCAGCAACGCCAGGGGAAACATTCAGTACTTC
v_gene: TRBV28; abundance: many; d_gene: TRBD1; j_gene: TRBJ2-5; CDR3aa: CASSFPRGRGETQYF; CDR3nt: TGTGCCAGCAGTTTCCCCAGGGGGCGCGGAGAGACCCAGTACTTC
v_gene: TRBV20-1; abundance: .; d_gene: .; j_gene: TRBJ1-5; CDR3aa: CSARGGGIHNQPQHF; CDR3nt: TGCAGTGCTAGGGGGGGGGGGATACACAATCAGCCCCAGCATTTT
v_gene: TRBV28; abundance: .; d_gene: TRBD1; j_gene: TRBJ1-2; CDR3aa: CASGAGQGVYGYTF; CDR3nt: TGTGCCAGCGGGGCGGGACAGGGCGTCTATGGCTACACCTTC
v_gene: TRBV5-6; abundance: .; d_gene: .; j_gene: TRBJ2-1; CDR3aa: CASLAGHEQFF; CDR3nt: TGTGCCAGCCTGGCGGGTCATGAGCAGTTCTTC
v_gene: TRBV7-2; abundance: .; d_gene: .; j_gene: TRBJ2-7; CDR3aa: CASSTRTSSLTYEQYF; CDR3nt: TGTGCCAGCAGCACAAGAACCAGCTCCTTAACATACGAGCAGTACTTC
v_gene: TRBV12-3/TRBV12-4; abundance: many; d_gene: TRBD1; j_gene: TRBJ2-2; CDR3aa: CASRKRQGGVTGELFF; CDR3nt: TGTGCCAGCAGAAAACGACAGGGTGGCGTCACCGGGGAGCTGTTTTTT
v_gene: TRBV28; abundance: .; d_gene: .; j_gene: TRBJ1-2; CDR3aa: CASKPPPNRASNYGYTF; CDR3nt: TGTGCCAGCAAACCCCCCCCAAACAGGGCTTCTAACTATGGCTACACCTTC
v_gene: TRBV20-1; abundance: few; d_gene: .; j_gene: TRBJ2-5; CDR3aa: CSASSGARETQYF; CDR3nt: TGCAGTGCTAGCTCAGGGGCTCGGGAGACCCAGTACTTC
v_gene: TRBV29-1; abundance: few; d_gene: TRBD2; j_gene: TRBJ2-7; CDR3aa: CSGLGTSGTSASYEQYF; CDR3nt: TGCAGCGGACTTGGGACTAGCGGGACAAGCGCCTCCTACGAGCAGTACTTC
v_gene: TRBV7-8; abundance: .; d_gene: .; j_gene: TRBJ2-3; CDR3aa: CASSLGWTRETDTQYF; CDR3nt: TGTGCCAGCAGCTTAGGGTGGACCCGGGAGACAGATACGCAGTATTTT
v_gene: TRBV2; abundance: .; d_gene: TRBD2; j_gene: TRBJ2-7; CDR3aa: CASATSGAYEQYF; CDR3nt: TGTGCCAGCGCGACTAGCGGAGCCTACGAGCAGTACTTC
v_gene: TRBV24-1; abundance: .; d_gene: TRBD2; j_gene: TRBJ2-2; CDR3aa: CATTSGEVTGELFF; CDR3nt: TGTGCCACCACTAGCGGAGAGGTCACCGGGGAGCTGTTTTTT
v_gene: TRBV3-1; abundance: many; d_gene: .; j_gene: TRBJ2-7; CDR3aa: CASSHGGTYEQYF; CDR3nt: TGTGCCAGCAGCCATGGAGGGACCTACGAGCAGTACTTC
v_gene: TRBV9; abundance: few; d_gene: .; j_gene: TRBJ2-6; CDR3aa: CASSPVVGAGANVLTF; CDR3nt: TGTGCCAGCAGCCCCGTAGTGGGGGCCGGGGCCAACGTCCTGACTTTC
v_gene: TRBV3-1; abundance: .; d_gene: TRBD2; j_gene: TRBJ2-1; CDR3aa: CASSQGGLADYNEQFF; CDR3nt: TGTGCCAGCAGCCAAGGAGGACTAGCGGATTACAATGAGCAGTTCTTC